This TCR beta chain was documented in a study of T-cell memory formation after mild COVID-19. TCRdb re-derived calls from the 5' RACE reads in MiXCR, one entry per CDR3 protein. The table has about 400,000 distinct CDR3 sequences, less than 25% seen once; the top ten hold around 13%. This clonotype was seen a few times. At one of its ends the junction is not consistent with the germline gene, which may arise from a read error. The germline gives CDR1 ENHRY, CDR2 SYGVKD. The CDR3 is 11 amino acids. This TCR was recovered from an adult woman who had mild COVID-19 (a few samples of this study predate the infection). Cell type and time point are not known. The sequencing input was PBMCs or a T cell subset sorted from them (not recorded which). The chain links TRBV10-3 to TRBJ2-1; no clear D. CDR3: CATSPTGPMVF. CDR3 bases: TGTGCCACCTCGCCGACTGGCCCCATGGTCTTC.